The 21 T cell receptor beta chains reported below all come from one sample, sequenced in a study of T cells after yellow fever vaccination (dated by TCRdb to between 2018 and 2020). Library creation used 5' RACE. The sample was run on an Illumina HiSeq 2500. TCRdb's own reprocessing of the public reads used fastp at Q25 and MiXCR and kept productive beta chains. Rows are combined by CDR3 protein, so each entry shows the most common genes and DNA. For this sample there are around 73,000 distinct CDR3 sequences; roughly 7.7% appear just once. The top ten clones comprise 35% to 45% of the sample. This specimen's treatment or condition label, per the study, means: live attenuated yellow fever vaccine strain. Specimen: CD8+ T cells sorted from PBMCs, collected on the day of the yellow fever booster vaccination. These receptors were obtained from a man aged 30 to 45 who received the YFV17D yellow fever vaccine.

Only a few counts were recorded for this clonotype. The rearrangement links TRBV15 to TRBJ2-3; D is ambiguous. V was clipped by 0 bases and J by 6 bases, with 10 bases between them. CDR1 and CDR2 (germline): LNHNV, YYDKDF (reference sequence). This CDR3 comprises 14 residues. CDR3 residues: CATSRDRSMDTQYF. The DNA for the CDR3 is TGTGCCACCAGCAGAGATCGCAGCATGGATACGCAGTATTTT.

This clonotype was counted between two and nine times. The CDR3 is CASSLVDGQETQYF. DNA for the CDR3: TGTGCCAGCAGCTTAGTCGACGGTCAAGAGACCCAGTACTTC. The V gene is TRBV7-9, the J gene TRBJ2-5; D gene uncertain. CDR1 and CDR2 (germline): SEHNR, FQNEAQ (reference sequence). V was clipped by 1 base and J by 2 bases, with 8 bases between them. There are 14 residues in the CDR3. Full variable domain (rest looked up from reference TRBV7-9 and TRBJ2-5): DTGVSQNPRHKITKRGQNVTFRCDPISEHNRLYWYRQTLGQGPEFLTYFQNEAQLEKSRLLSDRFSAERPKGSFSTLEIQRTEQGDSAMYLCASSLVDGQETQYFGPGTRLLVL.

The chain uses TRBV6-5 and TRBJ2-1, with D unclear. Germline lookup yields CDR1 MNHEY and CDR2 SVGAGI. V lost 6 bases and J lost 6, with 15 bases in between. The CDR3 contains 14 residues. The DNA of the CDR3 is TGTGCCAGCAGGTCGGGTGGGCCGAGCAATGAGCAGTTCTTC. The encoded protein is CASRSGGPSNEQFF.

The V and J genes are TRBV29-1 and TRBJ2-7, with 9 bases fitting TRBD2. Germline values: CDR1 SQVTM, CDR2 ANQGSEA. The trim removed 4 bases at V and 4 bases at J, leaving 11 bases unmatched. CDR3 length: 15 residues. The chain's CDR3 is CSVALAGYVNYEQYF. The CDR3 DNA sequence: TGCAGCGTTGCCCTAGCGGGATATGTGAATTACGAGCAGTACTTC.

This clonotype was counted a few times. The rearrangement links TRBV5-6 to TRBJ2-3; D is ambiguous. The CDR3 runs to 16 residues. Germline values: CDR1 SGHDT, CDR2 YYEEEE. The germline V and J ends were trimmed by 5 bases and 2 bases, with 18 bases remaining between them. The CDR3 spells CASRLFESVYTDTQYF. Written as DNA, the CDR3 is TGTGCCAGCAGGCTCTTCGAGTCTGTATACACAGATACGCAGTATTTT.

This clonotype occurred many times. The chain employs TRBV9 and TRBJ2-1; 9 positions match TRBD2. Germline values: CDR1 SGDLS, CDR2 YYNGEE. The CDR3 has 16 amino acids. After removal of 6 bases from V and 4 bases from J, the junction contained 11 bases not matched to a gene. CDR3 loop: CASTPLGSGRYNEQFF. In DNA, the CDR3 is TGTGCCAGCACCCCCCTAGGTAGCGGGAGATACAATGAGCAGTTCTTC. The complete variable domain, with remaining parts taken from reference TRBV9 and TRBJ2-1, reads DSGVTQTPKHLITATGQRVTLRCSPRSGDLSVYWYQQSLDQGLQFLIQYYNGEERAKGNILERFSAQQFPDLHSELNLSSLELGDSALYFCASTPLGSGRYNEQFFGPGTRLTVL.

As DNA, the CDR3 is TGCGCCAGCAGCCCCGTTTGCGGCACAGATACGCAGTATTTT. Encoded protein: CASSPVCGTDTQYF. The gene calls are TRBV5-1 and TRBJ2-3, with D unresolved. V was trimmed by 4 bases and J by 1 base, leaving 10 bases between them. CDR1 is SGHRS, CDR2 YFSETQ, per germline. The length of the CDR3 is 14 residues.

This clonotype occurred many times. The chain is built from TRBV6-1 and TRBJ2-7, with D possibly called TRBD1 or TRBD2 (5 bases each). Germline assignment: CDR1 MNHNS and CDR2 SASEGT. The V end lost 6 bases, the J end lost 6 bases, and 15 bases lay between the germline ends. The CDR3 is 13 residues long. In DNA, the CDR3 is TGTGCCAGCAGGCCTCCCGGGGCCCTCGAGCAGTACTTC. Translated, it gives CASRPPGALEQYF.

The chain links TRBV6-2 or TRBV6-3 to TRBJ1-5; D gene ambiguous. The germline V and J ends were trimmed by 1 base and 0 bases, with 13 bases remaining between them. CDR1 is MNHEY, CDR2 SVGEGT, per germline. The CDR3 runs 17 residues. CDR3 bases: TGTGCCAGCAGTTACTTCCCGCCAGGCTATAGCAATCAGCCCCAGCATTTT. Its translation is CASSYFPPGYSNQPQHF.

The chain has TRBV6-5 and TRBJ1-5; D unresolved. CDR3 length: 15 residues. CDR1 MNHEY and CDR2 SVGAGI come from the germline V gene. Trimming shortened V by 2 bases and J by 2 bases, and 10 bases separated the two germline ends. CDR3 in DNA: TGTGCCAGCAGTTACACGGGGAGTGGCAATCAGCCCCAGCATTTT. Amino acid sequence: CASSYTGSGNQPQHF.

The sample holds a few counts of this clonotype. The genes are TRBV12-3 or TRBV12-4 and TRBJ1-3, with a tentative D call TRBD1 (6 bases). The V gene lost 0 bases and the J gene lost 8 bases, with 29 bases spanning the gap. The CDR3 loop spans 20 amino acids. CDR3 protein: CASSLALQLHQGSGLDTIYF. The DNA for the CDR3 is TGTGCCAGCAGTTTAGCGCTCCAATTACATCAGGGGAGCGGACTGGACACCATATATTTT.

For the CDR3, the DNA is TGTGCCAGCAGCTTAGTTGCCCACCAGGGTGCAAGGGGGATTGGCTACACCTTC. As protein: CASSLVAHQGARGIGYTF. The genes are TRBV7-6 and TRBJ1-2; a possible D gene is TRBD1 (6 bases). The CDR3 runs 18 residues. The germline V gene encodes CDR1 SGHVS and CDR2 FNYEAQ. Deletions cut 1 base from V and 7 bases from J, with 25 bases between.

This clonotype occurred many times. The chain couples TRBV29-1 to TRBJ2-3; D perhaps matches TRBD1 (8 bases). The CDR3 has 14 residues. V was pared by 4 bases and J by 2 bases, with 13 bases between. CDR1 and CDR2 from the germline V gene are SQVTM and ANQGSEA. Here the CDR3 DNA reads TGCAGCGTTGTACAGGGGGGGGCCACAGATACGCAGTATTTT. This gives the protein CSVVQGGATDTQYF.

J is TRBJ2-7 and V is TRBV28; possible D gene TRBD2, 5 bases. Per germline, CDR1 MDHEN and CDR2 SYDVKM. The CDR3 spans 15 residues. Trimming took 2 bases from V and 0 from J, leaving 11 bases between them. The CDR3 region has the DNA TGTGCCAGCAGTTTACTGAGGGAGAGCTCCTACGAGCAGTACTTC. As protein: CASSLLRESSYEQYF.

This clonotype was counted a few times. J is TRBJ2-7 and V is TRBV6-5, with 8 bases matching TRBD1. The length of the CDR3 is 16 residues. The V segment lost 2 bases and the J segment 9 bases; nucleotides outside the gene matches: 15. Germline V CDR1 and CDR2: MNHEY, SVGAGI. As DNA, the CDR3 is TGTGCCAGCAGTTACGGGACAGGACTGGGGAGGACGGTGCAGTACTTC. As protein: CASSYGTGLGRTVQYF.

This clonotype was seen only a few times. V usage is TRBV6-2 or TRBV6-3 and J usage is TRBJ2-7; D unclear. With 7 bases removed from V and 0 bases from J, the gap between germline ends came to 13 bases. The CDR3 sequence is 14 residues long. Per the germline V gene, CDR1 is MNHEY and CDR2 is SVGEGT. The chain's CDR3 is CASNQALSSYEQYF. CDR3 DNA: TGTGCCAGCAATCAGGCCCTGTCCTCCTACGAGCAGTACTTC.

The rearrangement links TRBV11-1 to TRBJ2-1, with D possibly matching TRBD1 (5 bases). The germline V and J ends were trimmed by 3 bases and 2 bases, with 8 bases remaining between them. CDR1 and CDR2 from the germline V gene are SGHAT and FQDESV (reference sequence). The CDR3 is 14 residues long. This chain's CDR3 is CASSLDNTYNEQFF. In nucleotides, the CDR3 is TGTGCCAGCAGCTTGGACAACACCTACAATGAGCAGTTCTTC.

This clonotype was found many times. The rearrangement links TRBV2 to TRBJ2-3, with TRBD2 identical over 7 bases. Germline CDR1 reads SNHLY; CDR2 reads FYNNEI. V shed 1 base, J shed 3 bases, and the junction held 4 bases outside the gene matches. The CDR3 runs 15 residues. CDR3 amino acids: CASSEVSGLTDTQYF. In DNA form, the CDR3 reads TGTGCCAGCAGTGAAGTCTCGGGACTAACAGATACGCAGTATTTT. The full variable domain, its missing parts supplied by reference TRBV2 and TRBJ2-3, is EPEVTQTPSHQVTQMGQEVILRCVPISNHLYFYWYRQILGQKVEFLVSFYNNEISEKSEIFDDQFSVERPDGSNFTLKIRSTKLEDSAMYFCASSEVSGLTDTQYFGPGTRLTVL.

This clonotype was observed a few times. The chain is built from TRBV7-2 and TRBJ1-1; TRBD1 agrees at 8 bases. CDR3 length equals 13 residues. With V trimmed by 5 bases and J by 5 bases, 4 bases remained unmatched. The germline V gene has CDR1 SGHTA and CDR2 FQGNSA. CDR3 residues: CASSTTGVTEAFF. DNA for the CDR3: TGTGCCAGCAGCACGACAGGGGTAACTGAAGCTTTCTTT. Supplemented by reference TRBV7-2 and TRBJ1-1, the full variable domain reads GAGVSQSPSNKVTEKGKDVELRCDPISGHTALYWYRQSLGQGLEFLIYFQGNSAPDKSGLPSDRFSAERTGGSVSTLTIQRTQQEDSAVYLCASSTTGVTEAFFGQGTRLTVV.

This rearrangement joins TRBV4-1 to TRBJ1-2; 8 nucleotides agree with TRBD1. The CDR3 has 14 residues. Germline CDR1 reads MGHRA; CDR2 reads YSYEKL. V shed 3 bases, J shed 7 bases, and the junction held 7 bases outside the gene matches. CDR3 in amino acids: CASSQGRGPGGYTF. The CDR3 nucleotides are TGCGCCAGCAGCCAGGGCAGGGGGCCGGGTGGCTACACCTTC.

This clonotype was detected only a few times. This chain connects TRBV20-1 to TRBJ2-5, with TRBD2 matching over 7 bases. V was pared by 6 bases and J by 2 bases, with 9 bases of the junction left unmatched. The CDR3 has 14 amino acids. Germline V gene sequence: CDR1 DFQATT, CDR2 SNEGSKA (reference sequence). CDR3 sequence: CSALPQRGQETQYF. The CDR3 DNA follows: TGCAGTGCCCTACCTCAGCGGGGTCAAGAGACCCAGTACTTC.